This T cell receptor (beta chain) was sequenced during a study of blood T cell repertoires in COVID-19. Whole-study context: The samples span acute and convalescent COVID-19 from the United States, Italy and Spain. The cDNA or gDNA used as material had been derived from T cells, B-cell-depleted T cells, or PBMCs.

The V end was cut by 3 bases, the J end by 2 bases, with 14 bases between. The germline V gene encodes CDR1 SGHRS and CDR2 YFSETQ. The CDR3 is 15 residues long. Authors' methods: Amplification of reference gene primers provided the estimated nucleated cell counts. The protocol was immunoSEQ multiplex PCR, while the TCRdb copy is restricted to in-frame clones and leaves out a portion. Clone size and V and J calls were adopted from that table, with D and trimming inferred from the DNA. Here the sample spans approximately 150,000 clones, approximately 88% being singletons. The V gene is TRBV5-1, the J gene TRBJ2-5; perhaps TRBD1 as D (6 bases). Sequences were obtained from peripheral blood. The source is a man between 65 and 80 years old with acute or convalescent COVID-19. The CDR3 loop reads CASSSPGTIQETQYF. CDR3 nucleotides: TGCGCCAGCAGCTCCCCGGGGACAATTCAAGAGACCCAGTACTTC.